This is a list of T cell receptor beta chains from one sample in a study of T cell responses to AZD1222 COVID-19 vaccine. Sequencing was performed with immunoSEQ multiplex PCR; in TCRdb, only in-frame clones are kept and a portion is missing. The data show tens of thousands of clones, roughly 90% seen once. The sequenced sample was peripheral blood, obtained on day 0 of AZD1222 vaccination. These receptors came from an adult in good health. Each CDR3 is given with its conserved first and last residue. The D gene is left open where the match is weak. Expanded clones are given a class, and other clones once, few, many or no size at all.

j_call cdr3_length d_call clone_size v_call cdr3_aa cdr3_nt
TRBJ2-1 14 TRBD1 NA TRBV28 CASSLRQGIREQFF TGTGCCAGCAGTTTAAGACAGGGTATCCGGGAGCAGTTCTTC
TRBJ2-1 14 NA NA TRBV28 CASSPRALRNEQFF TGTGCCAGCAGTCCCAGGGCCCTTAGAAATGAGCAGTTCTTC
TRBJ1-2 12 NA NA TRBV20-1 CSASRDGVGYTF TGCAGTGCTAGTCGGGACGGGGTGGGCTACACCTTC
TRBJ1-4 13 NA NA TRBV15 CATSRDPNEKLFF TGTGCCACCAGCAGAGATCCCAATGAAAAACTGTTTTTT
TRBJ2-7 12 NA NA TRBV19 CASSIDRDEQYF TGTGCCAGTAGTATAGACAGGGACGAGCAGTACTTC
TRBJ2-1 14 NA NA TRBV4-1 CASRDGAAYNEQFF TGCGCCAGCAGGGACGGAGCGGCCTACAATGAGCAGTTCTTC
TRBJ2-7 13 TRBD1 NA TRBV29-1 CSVEHRGSYEQYF TGCAGCGTTGAACACAGGGGCTCCTACGAGCAGTACTTC
TRBJ1-5 13 NA NA TRBV5-4 CASSLDSNQPQHF TGTGCCAGCAGCTTGGACAGCAATCAGCCCCAGCATTTT
TRBJ1-1 14 NA once TRBV21-1 CASSKAPGNTEAFF TGTGCCAGCAGCAAAGCCCCGGGGAACACTGAAGCTTTCTTT
TRBJ2-2 16 NA few TRBV5-6 CASSPRGSANTGELFF TGTGCCAGCAGCCCTAGGGGATCGGCGAACACCGGGGAGCTGTTTTTT
TRBJ2-7 15 NA NA TRBV5-1 CASSLAGWSSYEQYF TGCGCCAGCAGCTTGGCAGGATGGAGCTCCTACGAGCAGTACTTC
TRBJ1-2 14 TRBD1 NA TRBV3-1/TRBV3-2 CASSLRQGSYGYTF TGTGCCAGCAGCCTAAGACAGGGAAGCTATGGCTACACCTTC
TRBJ1-2 12 NA once TRBV3-1/TRBV3-2 CASSQDRGGYTF TGTGCCAGCAGCCAAGATAGGGGCGGCTACACCTTC
TRBJ1-1 13 TRBD1 NA TRBV4-1 CASSDRADTEAFF TGCGCCAGCAGCGACAGGGCGGACACTGAAGCTTTCTTT
TRBJ2-4 14 NA NA TRBV5-1 CASSPTLAKNIQYF TGCGCCAGCAGCCCAACTCTAGCCAAAAACATTCAGTACTTC
TRBJ2-1 14 TRBD2 NA TRBV10-1 CASRSTSGADEQFF TGCGCCAGCAGATCGACTAGCGGCGCTGATGAGCAGTTCTTC
TRBJ1-2 14 NA NA TRBV5-1 CASSFSGNNYGYTF TGCGCCAGCAGCTTCTCCGGGAACAACTATGGCTACACCTTC
TRBJ1-1 14 TRBD1 NA TRBV6-5 CASSRTGEYTEAFF TGTGCCAGCAGTCGGACAGGGGAATACACTGAAGCTTTCTTT
TRBJ2-7 15 NA NA TRBV7-2 CASSFFSSSGWGQYF TGTGCCAGCAGCTTTTTCTCTTCCTCCGGATGGGGGCAGTACTTC
TRBJ2-7 13 NA NA TRBV29-1 CSVVSAGYDEQYF TGCAGCGTTGTATCGGCAGGGTACGACGAGCAGTACTTC
TRBJ1-1 14 NA NA TRBV10-3 CAISEVDRNTEAFF TGTGCCATCAGTGAGGTGGACAGGAACACTGAAGCTTTCTTT
TRBJ2-7 14 NA NA TRBV2 CASSLGQGRNEQYF TGTGCCAGCAGCCTTGGGCAGGGGAGGAACGAGCAGTACTTC
TRBJ1-3 16 TRBD1 NA TRBV7-8 CASSSATGMAGNTIYF TGTGCCAGCAGCTCCGCGACAGGGATGGCTGGAAACACCATATATTTT
TRBJ1-4 15 TRBD1 NA TRBV25-1 CASIDTTGANEKLFF TGTGCCAGCATAGACACGACAGGGGCTAATGAAAAACTGTTTTTT
TRBJ1-2 15 NA NA TRBV9 CASSAQGTLGYGYTF TGTGCCAGCAGCGCCCAGGGAACGCTCGGCTATGGCTACACCTTC
TRBJ2-7 16 NA NA TRBV27 CASRLAQQVFATEEYF TGTGCCAGCAGGTTGGCCCAGCAGGTTTTCGCGACGGAAGAGTACTTC
TRBJ1-1 13 NA NA TRBV15 CATRLLGGTEAFF TGTGCCACCAGGTTATTAGGGGGCACTGAAGCTTTCTTT
TRBJ2-3 14 NA NA TRBV18 CASSPPQGRDTQYF TGTGCCAGCTCACCCCCCCAGGGCCGAGATACGCAGTATTTT
TRBJ2-4 12 TRBD2 NA TRBV12-3/TRBV12-4 CASGSGRDIQYF TGTGCCAGCGGGTCAGGGAGGGACATTCAGTACTTC
TRBJ2-3 16 TRBD2 NA TRBV2 CASSLPGLAGGDTQYF TGTGCCAGCAGTCTACCGGGACTAGCGGGGGGAGATACGCAGTATTTT
TRBJ1-1 14 NA once TRBV5-8 CASSSRRLNTEAFF TGTGCCAGCAGCTCCCGCCGACTAAACACTGAAGCTTTCTTT
TRBJ2-7 15 NA NA TRBV9 CAKASPGSLAYEQYF TGTGCCAAAGCCAGCCCAGGTAGTTTAGCTTACGAGCAGTACTTC
TRBJ2-5 12 NA NA TRBV6-5 CASSRVGETQYF TGTGCCAGCAGCCGTGTGGGAGAGACCCAGTACTTC
TRBJ1-1 16 NA NA TRBV7-9 CASRLSNAGQYTEAFF TGTGCCAGCAGACTTTCCAATGCGGGACAATACACTGAAGCTTTCTTT
TRBJ1-1 14 NA NA TRBV5-1 CASSLGKMNTEAFF TGCGCCAGCAGCTTGGGGAAGATGAACACTGAAGCTTTCTTT
TRBJ2-7 13 NA NA TRBV2 CASGTLDSYEQYF TGTGCCAGCGGGACTCTCGACTCCTACGAGCAGTACTTC
TRBJ2-3 16 TRBD2 NA TRBV6-4 CASSDSASGGADTQYF TGTGCCAGCAGTGACTCGGCTAGCGGGGGGGCAGATACGCAGTATTTT
TRBJ1-5 15 NA NA TRBV5-1 CASSLGTDSNQPQHF TGCGCCAGCAGCTTGGGGACAGATAGCAATCAGCCCCAGCATTTT
TRBJ1-1 13 NA NA TRBV12-3/TRBV12-4 CASSDDRSREAFF TGTGCCAGCAGTGATGACAGGAGCCGTGAAGCTTTCTTT
TRBJ2-1 13 NA NA TRBV6-6 CASKGRLHNEQFF TGTGCCAGCAAGGGTAGGCTCCACAATGAGCAGTTCTTC
TRBJ2-1 17 NA NA TRBV5-5 CASSPTPRRDSYNEQFF TGTGCCAGCAGCCCAACTCCGAGGCGGGACTCATACAATGAGCAGTTCTTC
TRBJ1-2 13 NA NA TRBV19 CASQKGANYGYTF TGTGCCAGCCAAAAAGGAGCCAACTATGGCTACACCTTC
TRBJ1-1 14 TRBD1 NA TRBV19 CASSLGGPNTEAFF TGTGCCAGTAGCCTAGGGGGCCCGAACACTGAAGCTTTCTTT